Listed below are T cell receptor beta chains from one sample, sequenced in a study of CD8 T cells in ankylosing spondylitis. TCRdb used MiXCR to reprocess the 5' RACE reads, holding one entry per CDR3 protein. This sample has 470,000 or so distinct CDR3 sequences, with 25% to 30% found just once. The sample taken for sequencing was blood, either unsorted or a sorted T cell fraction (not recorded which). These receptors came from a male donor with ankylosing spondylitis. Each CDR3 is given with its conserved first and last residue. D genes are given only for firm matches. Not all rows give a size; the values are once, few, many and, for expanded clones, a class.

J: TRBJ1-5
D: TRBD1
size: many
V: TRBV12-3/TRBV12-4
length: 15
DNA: TGTGCCAGCAGTCCCCCGGACAGGGAAAATCAGCCCCAGCATTTT
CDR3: CASSPPDRENQPQHF

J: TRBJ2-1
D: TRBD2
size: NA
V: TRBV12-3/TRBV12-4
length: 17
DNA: TGTGCCAGCAGTCCTAGCGGGAGTGCCCCACGGCACAATGAGCAGTTCTTC
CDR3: CASSPSGSAPRHNEQFF

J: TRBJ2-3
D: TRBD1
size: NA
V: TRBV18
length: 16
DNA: TGTGCCAGCTCACCTTCGGGACAGGGTAGCACAGATACGCAGTATTTT
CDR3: CASSPSGQGSTDTQYF

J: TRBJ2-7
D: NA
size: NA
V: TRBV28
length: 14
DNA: TGTGCCAGCTTTAGTGGCGGAGGAGGGAACGAGCAGTACTTC
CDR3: CASFSGGGGNEQYF

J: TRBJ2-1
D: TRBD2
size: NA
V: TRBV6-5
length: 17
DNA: TGTGCCAGCAGTTGGGGACTAGCGGGATGGTCCTACAATGAGCAGTTCTTC
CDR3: CASSWGLAGWSYNEQFF

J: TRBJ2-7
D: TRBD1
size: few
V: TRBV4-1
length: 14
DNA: TGCGCCAGCAGCCAAGGACAGGGCCAAGTAGAGCAGTACTTC
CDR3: CASSQGQGQVEQYF

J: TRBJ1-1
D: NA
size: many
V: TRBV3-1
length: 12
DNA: TGTGCCAGCAAAACGGTGAACACTGAAGCTTTCTTT
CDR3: CASKTVNTEAFF

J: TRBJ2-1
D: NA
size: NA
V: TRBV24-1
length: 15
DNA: TGTGCCACCAGTGGAACCGGGACAACCTACAATGAGCAGTTCTTC
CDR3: CATSGTGTTYNEQFF

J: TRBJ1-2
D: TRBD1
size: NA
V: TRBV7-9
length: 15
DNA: TGTGCCAGCAGCCCCTCCCAGGGGGGGAGCTATGGCTACACCTTC
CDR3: CASSPSQGGSYGYTF

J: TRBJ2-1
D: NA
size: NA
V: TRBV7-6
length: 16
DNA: TGTGCCAGCAGCTTGGAATCGGACTACCTATACAATGAGCAGTTCTTC
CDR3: CASSLESDYLYNEQFF

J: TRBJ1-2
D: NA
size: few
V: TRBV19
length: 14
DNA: TGTGCCAGTAGTATAGGACTCCTTAACTATGGCTACACCTTC
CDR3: CASSIGLLNYGYTF

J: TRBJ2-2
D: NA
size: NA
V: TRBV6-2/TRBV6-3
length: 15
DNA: TGTGCCAGCACCAAAAGGGGGGAGTATGGCGGGGAGCTGTTTTTT
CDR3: CASTKRGEYGGELFF

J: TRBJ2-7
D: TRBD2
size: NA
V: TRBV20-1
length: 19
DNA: TGCAGTGCTAGTAGCGGGAGGAGAGATCGCGGCCCAGGGCCCTACGAGCAGTACTTC
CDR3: CSASSGRRDRGPGPYEQYF

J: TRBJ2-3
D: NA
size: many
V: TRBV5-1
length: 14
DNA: TGTGCCAGCAGCTTGGAGGGCAGCACAGATACGCAGTATTTT
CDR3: CASSLEGSTDTQYF

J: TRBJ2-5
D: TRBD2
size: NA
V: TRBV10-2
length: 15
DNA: TGCGCCAGCAGTGGAGATAGCGGGAGGCAAGAGACCCAGTACTTC
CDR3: CASSGDSGRQETQYF

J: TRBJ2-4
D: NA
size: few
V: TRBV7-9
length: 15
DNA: TGTGCCAGCAGCCCACCCAGGGGAGTCAAAAACATTCAGTACTTC
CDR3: CASSPPRGVKNIQYF

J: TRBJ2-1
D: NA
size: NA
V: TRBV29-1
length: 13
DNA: TGCAGCGTTGGTAGCGGCGCCTACAATGAGCAGTTCTTC
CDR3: CSVGSGAYNEQFF

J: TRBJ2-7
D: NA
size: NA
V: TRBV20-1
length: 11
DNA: TGCAGTCCCCGACGTAGCTACGAGCAGTACTTC
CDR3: CSPRRSYEQYF